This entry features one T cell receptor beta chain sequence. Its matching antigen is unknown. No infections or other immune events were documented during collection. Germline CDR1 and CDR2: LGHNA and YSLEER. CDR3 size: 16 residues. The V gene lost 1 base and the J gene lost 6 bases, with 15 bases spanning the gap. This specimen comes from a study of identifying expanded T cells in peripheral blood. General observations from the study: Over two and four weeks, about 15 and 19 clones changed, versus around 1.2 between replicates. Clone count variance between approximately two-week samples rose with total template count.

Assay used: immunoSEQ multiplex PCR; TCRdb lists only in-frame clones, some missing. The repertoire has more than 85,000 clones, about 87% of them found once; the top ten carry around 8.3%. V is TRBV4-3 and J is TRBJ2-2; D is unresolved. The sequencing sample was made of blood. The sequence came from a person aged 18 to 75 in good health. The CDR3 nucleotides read TGCGCCAGCAGCCAAGGATTGAACCGGGTTCCCGGGGAGCTGTTTTTT. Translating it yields CASSQGLNRVPGELFF.